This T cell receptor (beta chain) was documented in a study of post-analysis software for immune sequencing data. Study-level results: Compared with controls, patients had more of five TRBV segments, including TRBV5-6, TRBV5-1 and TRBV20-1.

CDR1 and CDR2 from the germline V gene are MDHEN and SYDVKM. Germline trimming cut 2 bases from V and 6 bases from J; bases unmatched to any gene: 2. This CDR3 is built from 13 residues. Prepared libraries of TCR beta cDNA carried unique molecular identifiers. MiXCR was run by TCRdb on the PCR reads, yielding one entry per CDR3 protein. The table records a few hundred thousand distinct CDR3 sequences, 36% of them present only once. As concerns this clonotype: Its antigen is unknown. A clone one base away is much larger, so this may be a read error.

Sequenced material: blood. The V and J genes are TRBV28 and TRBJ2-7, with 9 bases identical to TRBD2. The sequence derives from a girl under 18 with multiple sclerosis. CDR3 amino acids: CASSLPLAGEQYV. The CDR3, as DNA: TGTGCCAGCAGTTTACCACTAGCGGGCGAGCAGTACGTC.